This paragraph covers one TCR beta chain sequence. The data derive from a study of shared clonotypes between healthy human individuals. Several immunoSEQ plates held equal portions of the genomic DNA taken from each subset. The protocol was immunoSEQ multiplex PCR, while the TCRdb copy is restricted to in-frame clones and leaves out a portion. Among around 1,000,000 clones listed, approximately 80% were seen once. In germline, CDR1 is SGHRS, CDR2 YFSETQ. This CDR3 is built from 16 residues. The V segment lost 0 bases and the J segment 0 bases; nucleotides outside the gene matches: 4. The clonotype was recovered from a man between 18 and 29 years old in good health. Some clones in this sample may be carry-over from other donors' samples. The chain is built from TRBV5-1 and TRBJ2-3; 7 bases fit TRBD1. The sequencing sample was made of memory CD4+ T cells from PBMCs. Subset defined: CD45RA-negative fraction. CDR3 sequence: CASSLDGTVSTDTQYF. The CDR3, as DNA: TGCGCCAGCAGCTTGGACGGGACAGTTAGCACAGATACGCAGTATTTT.